This T cell receptor (beta chain) appears in the sequencing data of a study of CD8+ T cells in alopecia areata. Treatment: oral pan-JAK inhibitor, 5-10 mg twice daily. This clone appeared a few times. One junction end disagrees with the germline gene, perhaps due to a read error. This CDR3 region has 13 residues. Germline loops: CDR1 SGHRS, CDR2 YFSETQ. Following RNA extraction, reverse transcription yielded cDNA that acted as the sequencing template. The assay was immunoSEQ multiplex PCR, and TCRdb's table has in-frame clones only and misses some. The sample lists some 150,000 clones, roughly 54% occurring once.

This sequence was found in a human donor with alopecia areata. This chain uses TRBV5-1 with TRBJ1-2, with D possibly matching TRBD1 (6 bases). Sample: CD8+ T cells sorted from blood, taken at week 4, from a patient treated with tofacitinib. CDR3 protein: CASSIESGTWKSF. The CDR3 coding sequence is TGCGCCAGCAGCATAGAATCCGGGACATGGAAGTCCTTC.